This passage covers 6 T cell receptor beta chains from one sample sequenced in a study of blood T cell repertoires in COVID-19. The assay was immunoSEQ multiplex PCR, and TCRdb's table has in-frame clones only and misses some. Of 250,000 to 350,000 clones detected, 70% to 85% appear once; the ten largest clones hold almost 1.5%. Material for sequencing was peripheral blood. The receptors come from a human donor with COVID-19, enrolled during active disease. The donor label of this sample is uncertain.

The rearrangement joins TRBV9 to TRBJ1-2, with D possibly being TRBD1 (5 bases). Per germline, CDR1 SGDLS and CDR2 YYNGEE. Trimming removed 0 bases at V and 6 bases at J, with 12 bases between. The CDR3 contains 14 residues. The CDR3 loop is CASSVDGGVNGYTF. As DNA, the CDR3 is TGTGCCAGCAGCGTAGATGGAGGGGTCAATGGCTACACCTTC. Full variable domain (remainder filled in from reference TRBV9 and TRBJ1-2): DSGVTQTPKHLITATGQRVTLRCSPRSGDLSVYWYQQSLDQGLQFLIQYYNGEERAKGNILERFSAQQFPDLHSELNLSSLELGDSALYFCASSVDGGVNGYTFGSGTRLTVV.

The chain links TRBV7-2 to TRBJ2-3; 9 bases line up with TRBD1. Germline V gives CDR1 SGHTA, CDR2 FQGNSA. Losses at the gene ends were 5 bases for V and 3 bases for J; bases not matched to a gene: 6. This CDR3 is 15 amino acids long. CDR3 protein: CASSEQGAVTDTQYF. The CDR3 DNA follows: TGTGCCAGCAGCGAACAGGGGGCAGTTACAGATACGCAGTATTTT.

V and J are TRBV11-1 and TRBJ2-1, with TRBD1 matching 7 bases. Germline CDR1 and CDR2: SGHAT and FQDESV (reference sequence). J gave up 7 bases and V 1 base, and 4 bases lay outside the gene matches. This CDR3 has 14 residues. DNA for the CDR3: TGTGCCAGCAGCTTAGTAGGGGGCTTTAATGAGCAGTTCTTC. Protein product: CASSLVGGFNEQFF.

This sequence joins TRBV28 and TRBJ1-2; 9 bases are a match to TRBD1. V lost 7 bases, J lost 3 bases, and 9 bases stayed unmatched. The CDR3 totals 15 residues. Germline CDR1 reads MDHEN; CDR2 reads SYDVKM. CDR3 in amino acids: CASNLRDRDDYGYTF. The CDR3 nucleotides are TGTGCCAGCAACCTCCGGGACAGGGACGACTATGGCTACACCTTC.

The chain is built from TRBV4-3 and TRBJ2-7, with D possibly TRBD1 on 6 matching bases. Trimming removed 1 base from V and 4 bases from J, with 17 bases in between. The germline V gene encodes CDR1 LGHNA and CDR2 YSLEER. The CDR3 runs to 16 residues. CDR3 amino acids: CASSQGSGPTGYEQYF. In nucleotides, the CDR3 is TGCGCCAGCAGCCAAGGTTCGGGGCCTACAGGGTACGAGCAGTACTTC.

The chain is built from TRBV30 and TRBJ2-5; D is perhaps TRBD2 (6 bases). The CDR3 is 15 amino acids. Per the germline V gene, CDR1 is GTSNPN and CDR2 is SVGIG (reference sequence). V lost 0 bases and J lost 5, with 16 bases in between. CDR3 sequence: CAWSVGGVSGETQYF. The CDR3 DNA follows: TGTGCCTGGAGTGTAGGAGGGGTCAGCGGGGAGACCCAGTACTTC.